The present T cell receptor beta chain was sequenced within a study of STAT5B mutations in CD4+ large granular lymphocyte leukemia. This clone appeared once. Sequencing was performed with immunoSEQ multiplex PCR; in TCRdb, only in-frame clones are kept and a portion is missing. The sample has roughly 21,000 clones, over 70% seen once. CDR3 size: 15 residues. Germline CDR1 and CDR2: SGHNT and YYREEE (reference sequence). V lost 4 bases, J lost 8 bases, and 19 bases lay in between. Source material: CD4+ T cells from blood buffy coats. This chain joins TRBV5-4 and TRBJ2-1, with a possible D match to TRBD2 (6 bases). The clonotype comes from a human donor in good health. CDR3 region: CASSLWRGYGDEQFF. The CDR3 DNA sequence: TGTGCCAGCAGCCTCTGGCGGGGATATGGGGATGAGCAGTTCTTC. The variable domain in full, completed from reference TRBV5-4 and TRBJ2-1, reads ETGVTQSPTHLIKTRGQQVTLRCSSQSGHNTVSWYQQALGQGPQFIFQYYREEENGRGNFPPRFSGLQFPNYSSELNVNALELDDSALYLCASSLWRGYGDEQFFGPGTRLTVL.